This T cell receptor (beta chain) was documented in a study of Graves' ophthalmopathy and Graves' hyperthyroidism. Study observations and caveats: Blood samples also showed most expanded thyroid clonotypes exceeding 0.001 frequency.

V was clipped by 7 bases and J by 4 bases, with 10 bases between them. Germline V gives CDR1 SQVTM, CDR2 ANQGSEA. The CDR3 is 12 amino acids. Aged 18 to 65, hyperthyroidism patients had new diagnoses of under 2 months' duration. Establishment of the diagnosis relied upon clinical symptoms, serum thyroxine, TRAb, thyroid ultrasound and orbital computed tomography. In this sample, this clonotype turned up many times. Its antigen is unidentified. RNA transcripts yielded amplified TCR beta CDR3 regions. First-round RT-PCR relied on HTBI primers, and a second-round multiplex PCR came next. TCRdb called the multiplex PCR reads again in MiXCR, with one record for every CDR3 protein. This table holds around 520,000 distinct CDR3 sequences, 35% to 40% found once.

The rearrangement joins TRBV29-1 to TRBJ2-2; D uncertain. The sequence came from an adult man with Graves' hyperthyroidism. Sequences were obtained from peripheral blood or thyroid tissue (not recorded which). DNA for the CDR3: TGCAGCGGGAGCGCATCCACCGGGGAGCTGTTTTTT. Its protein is CSGSASTGELFF.